Listed below are T cell receptor beta chains from one sample, sequenced in a study of OX40 agonist ivuxolimab in advanced cancers. Sequencing used immunoSEQ multiplex PCR; TCRdb keeps in-frame clones, though not all of them. The sample carries fewer than 75,000 clones, 80% to 90% recorded once. Specimen: CD4+ or CD8+ T cells sorted from blood, collected in a trial of the OX40 agonist ivuxolimab. Receptors were obtained from an adult with an advanced solid tumor such as melanoma, head and neck, liver or kidney cancer. Each CDR3 is given without its conserved first and last residue.

J gene	V gene	CDR3 protein
TRBJ2-1	TRBV29-1	SVEDLAGANEQF
TRBJ2-2	TRBV5-4	ASSPGAWAGELF
TRBJ1-1	TRBV7-2	ASSPQGVHTEAF
TRBJ1-2	TRBV28	ASGLNEGEGYT
TRBJ1-6	TRBV6-4	ASSDPPGGYNSPLH
TRBJ1-4	TRBV9	ASSVGGDNEKLF
TRBJ2-2	TRBV5-8	ASPSGTWNTGELF
TRBJ2-2	TRBV9	ASSVVETGELF
TRBJ2-1	TRBV28	ASSVGVEQF
TRBJ2-7	TRBV7-9	ASSSVRDGYYEQY
TRBJ2-2	TRBV5-1	ASKASGGVGTGELF
TRBJ2-4	TRBV28	ASSLDRGDIQY
TRBJ1-3	TRBV7-9	ASSWGPGNTIY
TRBJ2-1	TRBV11-3	ASSLEEGPYNEQF
TRBJ2-3	TRBV7-8	ASSPRLAASSTDTQY
TRBJ2-3	TRBV6-6	ASRGLADTQY
TRBJ2-1	TRBV15	ATSIQSSYNEQF
TRBJ1-4	TRBV18	ASSPPGQGVFEKLF
TRBJ2-1	TRBV18	ASSPTSGAYNEQF
TRBJ2-7	TRBV10-3	AISEAALYEQY
TRBJ2-7	TRBV6-6	ASTQGLANTYEQY
TRBJ2-1	TRBV5-1	ASSTLGESTYNEQF
TRBJ2-5	TRBV28	ASSPSWALYQETQY
TRBJ2-7	TRBV19	ASSSRVAGGYEQY
TRBJ1-3	TRBV19	ASSMGRGEGDTIY
TRBJ2-1	TRBV28	ASVEGTVDNEQF
TRBJ2-5	TRBV5-1	ASSPVREETQY
TRBJ2-1	TRBV19	ASRRTFKNEQF
TRBJ1-3	TRBV30	AFGGSFSGNTIY
TRBJ2-5	TRBV10-1	ASSGEGSIQY
TRBJ2-1	TRBV4-1	ASSHRVDEQF
TRBJ2-4	TRBV6-5	ASSPSGLAKNIQY
TRBJ2-5	TRBV10-3	AISESLAGQETQY
TRBJ2-7	TRBV2	ASSTGLGEQY
TRBJ2-3	TRBV4-1	ASSQEGHFTDTQY
TRBJ2-7	TRBV13	ASSHQQGAYEQY
TRBJ2-2	TRBV7-3	ASSKTTTGELF
TRBJ1-5	TRBV7-2	ASSLAGTGNQPQH
TRBJ2-3	TRBV6-5	ASSYRDSTDTQY
TRBJ2-7	TRBV28	ASSIQTANYEQY
TRBJ2-7	TRBV4-1	ASRTSLGEGRKY
TRBJ2-5	TRBV18	ASSPPPLGETQY